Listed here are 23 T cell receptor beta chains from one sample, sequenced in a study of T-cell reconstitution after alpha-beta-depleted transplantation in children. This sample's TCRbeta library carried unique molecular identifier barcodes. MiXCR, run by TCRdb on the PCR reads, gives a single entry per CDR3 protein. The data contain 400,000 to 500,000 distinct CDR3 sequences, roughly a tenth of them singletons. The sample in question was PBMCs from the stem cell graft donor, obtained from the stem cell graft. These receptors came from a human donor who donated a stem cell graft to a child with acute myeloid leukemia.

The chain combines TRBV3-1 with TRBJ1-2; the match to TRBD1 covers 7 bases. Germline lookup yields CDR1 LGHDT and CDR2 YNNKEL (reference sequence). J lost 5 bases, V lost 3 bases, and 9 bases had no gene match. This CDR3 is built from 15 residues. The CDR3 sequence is CASSQTYRGGYGYTF. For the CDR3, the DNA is TGTGCCAGCAGCCAGACCTACAGGGGAGGGTATGGCTACACCTTC.

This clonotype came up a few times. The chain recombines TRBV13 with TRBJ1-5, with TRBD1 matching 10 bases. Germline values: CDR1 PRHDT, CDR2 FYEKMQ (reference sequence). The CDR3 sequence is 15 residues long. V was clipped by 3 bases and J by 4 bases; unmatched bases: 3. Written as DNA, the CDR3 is TGTGCCAGCAGCTTGGGACAGGGGAGGAATCAGCCCCAGCATTTT. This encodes CASSLGQGRNQPQHF.

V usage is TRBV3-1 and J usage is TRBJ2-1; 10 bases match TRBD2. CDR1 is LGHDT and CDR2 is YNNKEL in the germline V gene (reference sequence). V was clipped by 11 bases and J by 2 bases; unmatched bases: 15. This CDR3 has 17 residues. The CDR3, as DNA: TGTGCCTCCAGCACTACGGCTAGCGGGAGTACCTACAATGAGCAGTTCTTC. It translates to CASSTTASGSTYNEQFF.

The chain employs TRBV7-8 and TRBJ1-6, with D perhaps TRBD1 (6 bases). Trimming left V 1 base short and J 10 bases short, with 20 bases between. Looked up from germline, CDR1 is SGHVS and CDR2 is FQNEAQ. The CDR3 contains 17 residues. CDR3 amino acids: CASSLGSRAGAQSPLHF. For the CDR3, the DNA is TGTGCCAGCAGCTTAGGCAGCAGGGCGGGGGCTCAGTCACCCCTCCACTTT.

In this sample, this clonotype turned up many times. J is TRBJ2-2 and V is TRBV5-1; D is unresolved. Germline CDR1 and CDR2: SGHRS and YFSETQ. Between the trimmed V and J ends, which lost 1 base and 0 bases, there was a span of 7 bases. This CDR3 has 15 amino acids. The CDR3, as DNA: TGCGCCAGCAGCTTGAGGTCGGCGAACACCGGGGAGCTGTTTTTT. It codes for CASSLRSANTGELFF.

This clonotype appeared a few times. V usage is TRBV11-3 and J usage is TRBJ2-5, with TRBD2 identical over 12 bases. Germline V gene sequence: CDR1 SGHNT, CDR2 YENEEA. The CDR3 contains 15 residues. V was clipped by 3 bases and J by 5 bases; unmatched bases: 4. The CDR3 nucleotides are TGTGCCAGCAGCTTCACTAGCGGGAGGAGTGAGACCCAGTACTTC. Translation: CASSFTSGRSETQYF.

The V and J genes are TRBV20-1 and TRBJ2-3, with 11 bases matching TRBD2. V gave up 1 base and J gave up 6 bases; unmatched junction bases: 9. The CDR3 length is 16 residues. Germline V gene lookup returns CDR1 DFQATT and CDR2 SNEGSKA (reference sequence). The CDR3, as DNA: TGCAGTGCTAGAGCGCTAGCGGGAGGTCCAGGGGATACGCAGTATTTT. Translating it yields CSARALAGGPGDTQYF.

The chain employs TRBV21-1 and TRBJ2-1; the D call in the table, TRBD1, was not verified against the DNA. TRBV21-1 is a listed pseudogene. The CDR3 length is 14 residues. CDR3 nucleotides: TGTGCCAGCAGCACGACCACAGGGGGCGATGAGCAGTTCTTC. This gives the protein CASSTTTGGDEQFF.

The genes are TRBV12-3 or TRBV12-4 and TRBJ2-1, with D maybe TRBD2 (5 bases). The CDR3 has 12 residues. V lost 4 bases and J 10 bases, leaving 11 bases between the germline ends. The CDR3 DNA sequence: TGTGCCAGCAGTTCCTGGACTGGGGAGCAGTTCTTC. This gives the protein CASSSWTGEQFF.

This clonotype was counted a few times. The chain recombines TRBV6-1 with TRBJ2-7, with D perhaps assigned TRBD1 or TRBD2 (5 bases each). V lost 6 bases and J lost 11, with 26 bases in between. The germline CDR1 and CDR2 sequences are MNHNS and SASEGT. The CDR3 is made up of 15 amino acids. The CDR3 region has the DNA TGTGCCAGCAGCACCGAACCGGGACCGGCTATCGGGGAGTACGTC. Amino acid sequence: CASSTEPGPAIGEYV.

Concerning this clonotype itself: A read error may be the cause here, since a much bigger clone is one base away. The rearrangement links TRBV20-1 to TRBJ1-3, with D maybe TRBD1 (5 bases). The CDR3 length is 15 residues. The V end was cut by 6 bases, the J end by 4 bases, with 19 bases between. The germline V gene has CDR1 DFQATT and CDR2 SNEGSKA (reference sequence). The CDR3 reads CSATRARELGNTIYF. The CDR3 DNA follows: TGCAGTGCCACTAGGGCCAGGGAGCTCGGAAACACCATATATTTT.

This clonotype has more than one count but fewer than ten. The CDR3 nucleotides read TGTGCCACCAGCAGGGAATTAACAGATACGCAGTATTTT. Translated: CATSRELTDTQYF. The rearrangement links TRBV15 to TRBJ2-3, with D unresolved. Germline V CDR1 and CDR2: LNHNV, YYDKDF (reference sequence). CDR3 length equals 13 residues. Trimming took off 3 bases at V and 3 bases at J, with 7 bases between the two ends.

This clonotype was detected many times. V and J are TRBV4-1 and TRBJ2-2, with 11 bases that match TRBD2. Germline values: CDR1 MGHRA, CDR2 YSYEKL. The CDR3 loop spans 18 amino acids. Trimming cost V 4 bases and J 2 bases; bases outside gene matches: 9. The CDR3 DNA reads TGCGCCAGCAGCCGGCAACTAGCGGGGGTGACTAACACCGGGGAGCTGTTTTTT. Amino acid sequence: CASSRQLAGVTNTGELFF.

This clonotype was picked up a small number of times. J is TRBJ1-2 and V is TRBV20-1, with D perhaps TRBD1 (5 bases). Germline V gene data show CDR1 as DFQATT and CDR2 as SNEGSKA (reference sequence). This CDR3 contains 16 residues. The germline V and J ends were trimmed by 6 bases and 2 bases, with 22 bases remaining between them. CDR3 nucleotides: TGCAGTGCCCAAGCTGGGGGTTCGGGAGGGAACTATGGCTACACCTTC. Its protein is CSAQAGGSGGNYGYTF.

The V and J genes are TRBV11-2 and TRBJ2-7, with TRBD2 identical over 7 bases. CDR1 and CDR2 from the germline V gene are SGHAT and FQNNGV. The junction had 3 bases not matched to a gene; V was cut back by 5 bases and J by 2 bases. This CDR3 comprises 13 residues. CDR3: CASSVGGAYEQYV. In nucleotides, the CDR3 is TGTGCCAGCAGCGTGGGGGGGGCCTACGAGCAGTACGTC.

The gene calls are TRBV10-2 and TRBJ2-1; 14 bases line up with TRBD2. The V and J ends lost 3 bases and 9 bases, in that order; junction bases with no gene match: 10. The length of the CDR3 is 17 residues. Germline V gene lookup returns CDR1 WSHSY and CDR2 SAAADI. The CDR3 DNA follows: TGCGCCAGCAGTGACCACAGAGGACTAGCGGGGGGATCTGAGCAGTTCTTC. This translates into CASSDHRGLAGGSEQFF.

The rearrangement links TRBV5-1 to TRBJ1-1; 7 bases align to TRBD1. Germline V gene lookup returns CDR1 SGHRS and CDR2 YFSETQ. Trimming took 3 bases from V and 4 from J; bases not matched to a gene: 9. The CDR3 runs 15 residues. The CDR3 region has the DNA TGCGCCAGCAGCTCTCAAGGGGGCGAGGGCACTGAAGCTTTCTTT. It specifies CASSSQGGEGTEAFF.

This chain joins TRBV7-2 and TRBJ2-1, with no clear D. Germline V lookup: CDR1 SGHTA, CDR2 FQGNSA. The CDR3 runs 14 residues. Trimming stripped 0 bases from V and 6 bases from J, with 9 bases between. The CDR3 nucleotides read TGTGCCAGCAGCTTAGCCCCGAGTTCCAATGAGCAGTTCTTC. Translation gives CASSLAPSSNEQFF.

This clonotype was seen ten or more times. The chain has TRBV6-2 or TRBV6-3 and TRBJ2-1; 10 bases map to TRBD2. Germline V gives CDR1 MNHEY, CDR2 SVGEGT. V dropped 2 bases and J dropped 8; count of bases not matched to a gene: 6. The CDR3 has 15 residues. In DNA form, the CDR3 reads TGTGCCAGCAGTTACAGTTCTAGCGGGAGTGATGAGCAGTTCTTC. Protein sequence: CASSYSSSGSDEQFF.

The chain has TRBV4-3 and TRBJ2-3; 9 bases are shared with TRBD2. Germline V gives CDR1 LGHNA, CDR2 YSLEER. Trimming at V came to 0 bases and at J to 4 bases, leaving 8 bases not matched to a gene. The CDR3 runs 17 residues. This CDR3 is CASSQDGASGNPDTQYF. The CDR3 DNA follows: TGCGCCAGCAGCCAAGATGGGGCTAGCGGGAACCCAGATACGCAGTATTTT.

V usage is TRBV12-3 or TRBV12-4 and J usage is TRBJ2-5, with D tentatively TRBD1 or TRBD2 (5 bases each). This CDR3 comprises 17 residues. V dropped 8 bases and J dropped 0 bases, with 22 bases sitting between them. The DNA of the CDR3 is TGTGCCAGCTCCATTATTCGCCTGGTGGGACACCAAGAGACCCAGTACTTC. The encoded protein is CASSIIRLVGHQETQYF.

The CDR3 loop is CSARDDMTGAEAFF. The CDR3 bases are TGCAGTGCTAGAGACGACATGACAGGCGCTGAAGCTTTCTTT. The V and J genes are TRBV20-1 and TRBJ1-1; a possible D gene is TRBD1 (6 bases). Germline-derived CDR1 and CDR2 are DFQATT and SNEGSKA (reference sequence). This CDR3 comprises 14 residues. Trimming took 0 bases from V and 6 from J, leaving 14 bases between them.

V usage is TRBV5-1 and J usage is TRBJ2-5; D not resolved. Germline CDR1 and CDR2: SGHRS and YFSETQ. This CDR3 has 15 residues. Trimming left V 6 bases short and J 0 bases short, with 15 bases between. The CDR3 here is CASTETRTYQETQYF. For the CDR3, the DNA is TGCGCCAGCACCGAGACACGGACGTACCAAGAGACCCAGTACTTC.